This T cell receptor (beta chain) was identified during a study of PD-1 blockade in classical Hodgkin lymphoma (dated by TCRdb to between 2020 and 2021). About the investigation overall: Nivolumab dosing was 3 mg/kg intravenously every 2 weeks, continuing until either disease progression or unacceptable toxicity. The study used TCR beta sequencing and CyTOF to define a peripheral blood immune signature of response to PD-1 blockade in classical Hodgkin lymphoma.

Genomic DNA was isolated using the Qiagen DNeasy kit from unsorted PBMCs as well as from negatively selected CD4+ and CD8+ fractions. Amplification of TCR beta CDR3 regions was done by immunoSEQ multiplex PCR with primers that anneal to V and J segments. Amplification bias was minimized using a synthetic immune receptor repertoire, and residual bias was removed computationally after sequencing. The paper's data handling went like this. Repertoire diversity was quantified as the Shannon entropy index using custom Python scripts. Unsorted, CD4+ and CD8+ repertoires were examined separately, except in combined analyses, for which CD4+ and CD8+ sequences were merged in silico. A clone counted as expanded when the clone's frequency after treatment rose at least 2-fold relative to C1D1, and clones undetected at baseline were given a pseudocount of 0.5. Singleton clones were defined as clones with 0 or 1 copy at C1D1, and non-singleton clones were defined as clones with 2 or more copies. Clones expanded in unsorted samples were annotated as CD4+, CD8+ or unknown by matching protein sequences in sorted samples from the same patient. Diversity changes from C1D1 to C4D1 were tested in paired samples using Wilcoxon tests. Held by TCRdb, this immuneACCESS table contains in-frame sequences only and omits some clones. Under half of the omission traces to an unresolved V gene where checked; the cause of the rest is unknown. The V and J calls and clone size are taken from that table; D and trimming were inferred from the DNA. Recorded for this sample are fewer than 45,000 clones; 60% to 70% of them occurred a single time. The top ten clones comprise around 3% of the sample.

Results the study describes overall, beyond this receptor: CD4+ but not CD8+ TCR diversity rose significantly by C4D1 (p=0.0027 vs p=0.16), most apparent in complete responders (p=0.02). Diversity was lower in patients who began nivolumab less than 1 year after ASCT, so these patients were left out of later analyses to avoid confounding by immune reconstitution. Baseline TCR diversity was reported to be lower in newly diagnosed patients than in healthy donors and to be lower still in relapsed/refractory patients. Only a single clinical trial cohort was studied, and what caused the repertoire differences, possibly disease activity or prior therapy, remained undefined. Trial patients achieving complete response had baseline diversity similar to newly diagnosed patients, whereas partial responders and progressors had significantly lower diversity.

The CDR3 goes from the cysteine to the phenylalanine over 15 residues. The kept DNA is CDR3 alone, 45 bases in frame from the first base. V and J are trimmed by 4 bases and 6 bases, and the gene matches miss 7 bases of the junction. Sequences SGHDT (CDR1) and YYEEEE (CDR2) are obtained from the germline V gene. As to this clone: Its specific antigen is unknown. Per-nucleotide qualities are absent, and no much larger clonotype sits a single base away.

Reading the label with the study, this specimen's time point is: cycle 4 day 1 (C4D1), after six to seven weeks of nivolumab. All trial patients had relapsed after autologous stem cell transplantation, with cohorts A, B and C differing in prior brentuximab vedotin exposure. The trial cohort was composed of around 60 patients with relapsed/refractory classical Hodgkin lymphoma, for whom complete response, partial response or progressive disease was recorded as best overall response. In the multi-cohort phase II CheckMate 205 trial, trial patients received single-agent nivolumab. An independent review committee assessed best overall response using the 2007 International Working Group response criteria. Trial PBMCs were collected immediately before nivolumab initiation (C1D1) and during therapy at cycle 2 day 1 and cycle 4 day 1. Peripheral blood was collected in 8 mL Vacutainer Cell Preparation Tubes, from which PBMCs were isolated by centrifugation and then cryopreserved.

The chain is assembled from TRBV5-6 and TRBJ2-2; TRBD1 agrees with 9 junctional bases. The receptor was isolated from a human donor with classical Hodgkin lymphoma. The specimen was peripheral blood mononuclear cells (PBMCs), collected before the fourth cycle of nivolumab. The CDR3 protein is CASSRGQGRAGELFF. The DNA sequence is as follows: TGTGCCAGCAGCCGGGGACAGGGTCGGGCCGGGGAGCTGTTTTTT.